A single sample gave rise to the 5 T cell receptor beta chains below, sequenced in a study of early stage breast cancer tumors. Libraries were prepared by immunoSEQ multiplex PCR; TCRdb keeps only in-frame clonotypes and omits some of them. The sample comprises fewer than 9,000 clones, approximately 66% of which are singletons, and about 6.7% rests with the top ten. The sequenced material came from breast tumor tissue. The source of these receptors is a person between 65 and 80 years old with breast cancer.

The sample holds a few counts of this clone. This chain links TRBV5-1 with TRBJ2-7; D is ambiguous. Germline CDR1 SGHRS, CDR2 YFSETQ. This CDR3 region has 13 residues. V was pared by 2 bases and J by 0 bases, with 6 bases between. The CDR3 sequence is CASSFPSSYEQYF. For the CDR3, the DNA is TGCGCCAGCAGCTTCCCGAGCTCCTACGAGCAGTACTTC.

This clone has only a few counts. This rearrangement joins TRBV29-1 to TRBJ2-7; D remains unclear. CDR3 length equals 11 residues. The V and J ends lost 4 bases and 3 bases respectively, with 7 bases between them. The germline V gene has CDR1 SQVTM and CDR2 ANQGSEA. Here the CDR3 DNA reads TGCAGCGTTGTGTCGGTCTACGAGCAGTACTTC. Translation gives CSVVSVYEQYF.

The chain uses TRBV19 and TRBJ1-5, with 9 bases lining up with TRBD1. Germline CDR1 and CDR2: LNHDA and SQIVND (reference sequence). Germline trimming cut 5 bases from V and 4 bases from J; bases unmatched to any gene: 3. The CDR3 is made up of 14 amino acids. The DNA of the CDR3 is TGTGCCAGTAGTCTGGGGACAGGGAATCAGCCCCAGCATTTT. Amino acid sequence: CASSLGTGNQPQHF.

J is TRBJ2-6 and V is TRBV13; tentative D call: TRBD1 (6 bases). Germline lookup yields CDR1 PRHDT and CDR2 FYEKMQ (reference sequence). This CDR3 spans 15 amino acids. V was shortened by 5 bases and J by 2 bases, with 10 bases between the two germline ends. Here the CDR3 reads CASSLGTTGANVLTF. In DNA, the CDR3 is TGTGCCAGCAGCCTGGGGACAACTGGGGCCAACGTCCTGACTTTC.

The rearrangement links TRBV12-5 to TRBJ1-1; 7 bases align to TRBD1. This CDR3 region has 16 residues. Germline lookup yields CDR1 LGHNT and CDR2 FRNRAP. V was clipped by 0 bases and J by 5 bases; unmatched bases: 9. The CDR3 DNA reads as TGTGCTAGTGGTTTGGTACGGAGCAGGGGGTGGACTGAAGCTTTCTTT. It translates to CASGLVRSRGWTEAFF.